This TCR beta chain was identified in a study of blood T cells in healthy people across ages. Study overall: About one barcoded beta molecule was captured per two T cells (by template switching). Study findings and constraints: Per million T cells, TCR beta diversity dropped roughly linearly as age increased. It was the long-lived donors that had more naive CD4+ cells and higher diversity than aged donors.

CDR1 is SEHNR, CDR2 FQNEAQ, per germline (reference sequence). Deletions cut 5 bases from V and 7 bases from J, with 11 bases between. The CDR3 sequence is 12 residues long. Through a sample-barcoded 5' primer and a J-beta primer mix, a second PCR was run for roughly 6 to 12 cycles. TCRdb redid the calling of the 5' RACE reads with MiXCR, one entry per CDR3 protein. Of roughly 1,300,000 distinct CDR3 sequences in the sample, around 55% were seen once. There were at least 5 micrograms of total RNA extracted from every sample. Notes on this clonotype: Its target is not known.

The V and J genes are TRBV7-9 and TRBJ1-1; D call uncertain. The receptor was isolated from a man between 18 and 35 years old in good health. Input material: blood. CDR3 sequence reads: CASSPLRVEAFF. CDR3 nucleotides: TGTGCCAGCAGCCCTTTGCGCGTTGAAGCTTTCTTT.